The subject of this entry is one T cell receptor (beta chain). The immunoSEQ assay amplified TCRB CDR3 from up to 2 ug DNA. The PCR used 60 V beta and 13 J beta primers. Profiled with immunoSEQ multiplex PCR; TCRdb holds only in-frame clones, not every one. The sample carries roughly 87,000 clones, roughly 80% recorded once. The data were obtained in a study of glioma-infiltrating T cells after dendritic cell vaccination. Time point here: after dendritic cell vaccination, including at tumor progression/relapse. The J segment lost 5 bases and the V segment lost 0 bases, leaving 7 bases of the junction unmatched. Germline V gene data show CDR1 as SGHDN and CDR2 as FVKESK. The CDR3 contains 16 residues.

This chain joins TRBV14 and TRBJ2-1, with 7 bases identical to TRBD1. The sequence was collected from a human donor with glioblastoma. The sample was blood, taken after dendritic cell vaccination. DNA for the CDR3: TGTGCCAGCAGCCAAGATTACGGGACAGCCAACAATGAGCAGTTCTTC. It yields the protein CASSQDYGTANNEQFF.